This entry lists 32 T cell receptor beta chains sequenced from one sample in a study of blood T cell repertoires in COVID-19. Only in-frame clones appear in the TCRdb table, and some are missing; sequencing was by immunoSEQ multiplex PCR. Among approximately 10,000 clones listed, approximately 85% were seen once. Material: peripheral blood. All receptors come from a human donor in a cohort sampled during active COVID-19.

This CDR3 is CASSFSGNYGYTF. The CDR3 DNA reads as TGTGCCAGCAGTTTTTCCGGGAACTATGGCTACACCTTC. The chain is built from TRBV12-3 or TRBV12-4 and TRBJ1-2; D is ambiguous. This CDR3 comprises 13 residues. Deletions cut 3 bases from V and 2 bases from J, with 7 bases between.

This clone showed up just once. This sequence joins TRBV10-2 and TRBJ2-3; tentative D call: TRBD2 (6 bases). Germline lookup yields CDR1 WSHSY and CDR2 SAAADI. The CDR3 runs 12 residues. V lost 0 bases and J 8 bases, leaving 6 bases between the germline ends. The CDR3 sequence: CASSESGGTQYF. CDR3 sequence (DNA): TGCGCCAGCAGTGAGTCGGGGGGTACGCAGTATTTT.

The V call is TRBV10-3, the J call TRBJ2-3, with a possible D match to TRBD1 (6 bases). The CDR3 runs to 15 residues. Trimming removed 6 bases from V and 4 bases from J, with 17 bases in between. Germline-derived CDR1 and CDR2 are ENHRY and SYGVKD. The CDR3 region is CAIRKQGDGADTQYF. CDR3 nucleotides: TGTGCCATCAGAAAACAGGGTGACGGAGCAGATACGCAGTATTTT.

In nucleotides, the CDR3 is TGTGCCATCAGTCCGGGACAGGGGGCCAATGAGCAGTTCTTC. The encoded protein is CAISPGQGANEQFF. This chain connects TRBV10-3 to TRBJ2-1; 12 bases match TRBD1. V trimming: 5 bases; J trimming: 6 bases; junction bases outside the gene matches: 2. Germline-derived CDR1 and CDR2 are ENHRY and SYGVKD. The CDR3 contains 14 residues.

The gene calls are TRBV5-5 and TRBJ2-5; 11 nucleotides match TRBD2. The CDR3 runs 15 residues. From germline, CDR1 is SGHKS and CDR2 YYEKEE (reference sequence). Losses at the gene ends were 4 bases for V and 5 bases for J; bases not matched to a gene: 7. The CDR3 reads CASSVLAGGTETQYF. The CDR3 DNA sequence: TGTGCCAGCAGCGTTCTAGCGGGGGGTACCGAGACCCAGTACTTC.

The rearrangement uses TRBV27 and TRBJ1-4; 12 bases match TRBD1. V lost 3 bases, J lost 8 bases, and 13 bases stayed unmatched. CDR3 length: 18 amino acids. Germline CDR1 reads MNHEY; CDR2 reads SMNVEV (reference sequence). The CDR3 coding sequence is TGTGCCAGCAGTTTCTCCGACCGGGACAGGGGGCGCGGCGAAAAACTGTTTTTT. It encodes CASSFSDRDRGRGEKLFF. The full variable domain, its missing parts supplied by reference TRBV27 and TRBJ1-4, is EAQVTQNPRYLITVTGKKLTVTCSQNMNHEYMSWYRQDPGLGLRQIYYSMNVEVTDKGDVPEGYKVSRKEKRNFPLILESPSPNQTSLYFCASSFSDRDRGRGEKLFFGSGTQLSVL.

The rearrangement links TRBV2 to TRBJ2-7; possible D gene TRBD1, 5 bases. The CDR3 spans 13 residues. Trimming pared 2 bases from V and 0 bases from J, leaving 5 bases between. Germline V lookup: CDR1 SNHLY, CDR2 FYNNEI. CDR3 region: CASSETGSYEQYF. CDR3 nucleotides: TGTGCCAGCAGTGAAACAGGCTCCTACGAGCAGTACTTC. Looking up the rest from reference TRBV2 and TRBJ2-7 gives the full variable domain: EPEVTQTPSHQVTQMGQEVILRCVPISNHLYFYWYRQILGQKVEFLVSFYNNEISEKSEIFDDQFSVERPDGSNFTLKIRSTKLEDSAMYFCASSETGSYEQYFGPGTRLTVT.

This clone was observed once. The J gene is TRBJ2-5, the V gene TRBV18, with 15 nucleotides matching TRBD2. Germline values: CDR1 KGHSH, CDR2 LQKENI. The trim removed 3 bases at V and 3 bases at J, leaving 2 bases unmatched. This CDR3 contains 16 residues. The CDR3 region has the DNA TGTGCCAGCTCACCTGGACTAGCGGGAGGGAAAGAGACCCAGTACTTC. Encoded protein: CASSPGLAGGKETQYF.

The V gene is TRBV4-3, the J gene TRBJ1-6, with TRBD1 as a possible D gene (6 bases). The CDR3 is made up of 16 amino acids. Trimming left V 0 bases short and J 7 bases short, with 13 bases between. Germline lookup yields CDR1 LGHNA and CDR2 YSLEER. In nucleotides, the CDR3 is TGCGCCAGCAGCCAAGATAGGGGGTGGGGCAATTCACCCCTCCACTTT. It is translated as CASSQDRGWGNSPLHF.

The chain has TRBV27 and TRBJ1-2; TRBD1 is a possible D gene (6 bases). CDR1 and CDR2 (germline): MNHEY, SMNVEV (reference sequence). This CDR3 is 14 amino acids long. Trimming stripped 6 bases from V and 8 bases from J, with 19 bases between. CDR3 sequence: CASSETNRVGGYTF. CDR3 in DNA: TGTGCCAGCAGCGAAACAAACAGGGTTGGGGGCTACACCTTC.

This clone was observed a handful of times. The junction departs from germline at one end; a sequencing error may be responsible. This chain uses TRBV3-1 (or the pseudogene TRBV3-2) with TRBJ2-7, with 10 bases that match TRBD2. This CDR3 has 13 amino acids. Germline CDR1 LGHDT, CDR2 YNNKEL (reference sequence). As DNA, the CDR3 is TGTGCCAGCAGCCAAGAAGTTAGCGGGGGGCCGAACTTC. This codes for CASSQEVSGGPNF.

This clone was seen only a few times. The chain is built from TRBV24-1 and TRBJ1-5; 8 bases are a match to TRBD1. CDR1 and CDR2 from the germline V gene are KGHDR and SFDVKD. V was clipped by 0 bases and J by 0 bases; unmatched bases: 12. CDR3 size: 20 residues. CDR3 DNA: TGTGCCACCAGTGATTTGCGGTGGACAGGGCGACGGAATAGCAATCAGCCCCAGCATTTT. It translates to CATSDLRWTGRRNSNQPQHF.

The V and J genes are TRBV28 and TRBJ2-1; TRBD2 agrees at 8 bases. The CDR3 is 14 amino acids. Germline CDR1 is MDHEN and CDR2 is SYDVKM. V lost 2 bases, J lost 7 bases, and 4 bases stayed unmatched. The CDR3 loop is CASSLRGGRNEQFF. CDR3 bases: TGTGCCAGCAGTTTACGGGGGGGGCGGAATGAGCAGTTCTTC. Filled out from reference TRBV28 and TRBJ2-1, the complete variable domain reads DVKVTQSSRYLVKRTGEKVFLECVQDMDHENMFWYRQDPGLGLRLIYFSYDVKMKEKGDIPEGYSVSREKKERFSLILESASTNQTSMYLCASSLRGGRNEQFFGPGTRLTVL.

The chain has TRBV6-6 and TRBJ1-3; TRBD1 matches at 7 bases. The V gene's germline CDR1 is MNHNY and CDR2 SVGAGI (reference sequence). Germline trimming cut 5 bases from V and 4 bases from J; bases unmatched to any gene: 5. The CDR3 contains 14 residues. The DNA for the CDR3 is TGTGCCAGCAGTAGTACAGGGGTCGGAAACACCATATATTTT. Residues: CASSSTGVGNTIYF.

CDR3 residues: CASSQDISGRPHPFF. The DNA for the CDR3 is TGTGCCAGCAGCCAAGATATCAGCGGGAGGCCCCACCCGTTCTTC. V and J are TRBV3-1 (or the pseudogene TRBV3-2) and TRBJ2-1; 9 bases match TRBD2. CDR1 is LGHDT, CDR2 YNNKEL, per germline (reference sequence). This CDR3 region has 15 residues. Trimming took 0 bases from V and 15 from J; bases not matched to a gene: 12.

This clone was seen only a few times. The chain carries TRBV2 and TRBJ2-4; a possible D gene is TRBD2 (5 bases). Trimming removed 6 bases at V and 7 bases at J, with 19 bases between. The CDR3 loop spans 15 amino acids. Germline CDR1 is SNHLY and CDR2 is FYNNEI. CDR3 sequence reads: CASSPTSSESNIQYF. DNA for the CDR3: TGTGCCAGCAGCCCCACTAGTTCGGAGAGCAACATTCAGTACTTC.

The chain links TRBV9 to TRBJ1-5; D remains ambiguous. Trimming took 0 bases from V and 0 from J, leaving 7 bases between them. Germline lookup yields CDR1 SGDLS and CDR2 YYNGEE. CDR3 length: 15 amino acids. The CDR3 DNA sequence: TGTGCCAGCAGCGTAGGTTCTAATAGCAATCAGCCCCAGCATTTT. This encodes CASSVGSNSNQPQHF.

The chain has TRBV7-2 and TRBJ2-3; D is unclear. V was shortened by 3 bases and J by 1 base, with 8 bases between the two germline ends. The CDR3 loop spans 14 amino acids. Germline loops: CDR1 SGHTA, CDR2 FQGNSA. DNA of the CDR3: TGTGCCAGCAGCTTTGAGCTGGGCACAGATACGCAGTATTTT. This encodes CASSFELGTDTQYF.

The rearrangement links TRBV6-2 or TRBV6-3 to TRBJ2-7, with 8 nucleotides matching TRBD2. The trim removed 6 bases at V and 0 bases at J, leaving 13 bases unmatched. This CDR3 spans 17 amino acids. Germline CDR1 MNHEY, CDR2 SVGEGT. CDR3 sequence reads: CASSFLPRGGNSYEQYF. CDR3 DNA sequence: TGTGCCAGCAGCTTTCTCCCCCGGGGGGGAAACTCCTACGAGCAGTACTTC.

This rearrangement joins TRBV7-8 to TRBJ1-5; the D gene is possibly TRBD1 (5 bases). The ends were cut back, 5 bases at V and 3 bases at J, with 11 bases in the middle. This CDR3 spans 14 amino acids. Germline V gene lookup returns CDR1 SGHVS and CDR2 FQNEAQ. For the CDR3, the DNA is TGTGCCAGCAGCCCCCGCAGGGACAATCAGCCCCAGCATTTT. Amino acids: CASSPRRDNQPQHF.

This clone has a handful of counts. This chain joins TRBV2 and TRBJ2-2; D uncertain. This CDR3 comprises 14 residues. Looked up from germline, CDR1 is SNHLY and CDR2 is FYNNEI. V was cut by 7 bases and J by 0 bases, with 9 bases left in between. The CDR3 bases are TGTGCCAGCACGCGGTCAACGAACACCGGGGAGCTGTTTTTT. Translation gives CASTRSTNTGELFF.

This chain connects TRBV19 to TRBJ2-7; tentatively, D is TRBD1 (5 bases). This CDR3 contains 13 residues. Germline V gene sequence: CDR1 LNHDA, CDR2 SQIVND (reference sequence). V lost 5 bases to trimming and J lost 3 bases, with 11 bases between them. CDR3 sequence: CASSGQGNYEQYF. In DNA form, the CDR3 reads TGTGCCAGTAGTGGGCAGGGAAACTACGAGCAGTACTTC.

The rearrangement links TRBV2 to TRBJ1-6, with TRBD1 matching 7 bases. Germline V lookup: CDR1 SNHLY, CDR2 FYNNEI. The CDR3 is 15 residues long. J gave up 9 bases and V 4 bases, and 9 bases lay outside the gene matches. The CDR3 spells CASSVRGQPTSPLHF. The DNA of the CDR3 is TGTGCCAGCAGTGTGAGGGGACAGCCCACTTCACCCCTCCACTTT.

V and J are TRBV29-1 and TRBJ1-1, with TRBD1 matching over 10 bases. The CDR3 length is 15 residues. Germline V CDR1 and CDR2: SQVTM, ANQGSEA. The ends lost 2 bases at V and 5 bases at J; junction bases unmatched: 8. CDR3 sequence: CSVEYRDRGWTEAFF. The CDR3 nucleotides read TGCAGCGTTGAATACCGGGACAGGGGTTGGACTGAAGCTTTCTTT.

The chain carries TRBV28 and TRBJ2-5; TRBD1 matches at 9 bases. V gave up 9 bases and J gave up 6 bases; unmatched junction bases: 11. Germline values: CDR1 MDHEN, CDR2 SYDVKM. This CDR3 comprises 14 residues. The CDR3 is CASDSIGQGKTQYF. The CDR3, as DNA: TGTGCCAGTGATTCTATAGGACAGGGGAAGACCCAGTACTTC.

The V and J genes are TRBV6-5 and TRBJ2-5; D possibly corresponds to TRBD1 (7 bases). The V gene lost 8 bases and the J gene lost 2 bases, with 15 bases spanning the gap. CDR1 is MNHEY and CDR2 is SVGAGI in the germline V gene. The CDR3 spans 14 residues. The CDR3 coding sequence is TGTGCCAGCGTTGCAGGGGGAGGACAAGAGACCCAGTACTTC. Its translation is CASVAGGGQETQYF.

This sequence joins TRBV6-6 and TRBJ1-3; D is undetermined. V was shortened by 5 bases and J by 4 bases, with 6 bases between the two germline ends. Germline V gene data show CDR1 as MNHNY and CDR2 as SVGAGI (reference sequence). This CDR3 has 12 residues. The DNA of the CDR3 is TGTGCCAGCAGTCCACAAGGAAACACCATATATTTT. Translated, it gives CASSPQGNTIYF.

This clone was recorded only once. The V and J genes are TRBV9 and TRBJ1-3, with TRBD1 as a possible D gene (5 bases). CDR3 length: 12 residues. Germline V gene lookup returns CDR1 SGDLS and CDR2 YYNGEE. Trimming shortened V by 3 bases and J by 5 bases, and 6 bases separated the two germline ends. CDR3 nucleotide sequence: TGTGCCAGCAGCGAGGGGAGAAACACCATATATTTT. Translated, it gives CASSEGRNTIYF.

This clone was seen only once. The CDR3 DNA follows: TGTGCCAGCAGTATGGGCCCGAACACTGAAGCTTTCTTT. Translating gives CASSMGPNTEAFF. The rearrangement uses TRBV27 and TRBJ1-1, with unresolved D. CDR1 and CDR2 from the germline V gene are MNHEY and SMNVEV (reference sequence). This CDR3 contains 13 residues. V dropped 5 bases and J dropped 1 base, with 8 bases sitting between them.

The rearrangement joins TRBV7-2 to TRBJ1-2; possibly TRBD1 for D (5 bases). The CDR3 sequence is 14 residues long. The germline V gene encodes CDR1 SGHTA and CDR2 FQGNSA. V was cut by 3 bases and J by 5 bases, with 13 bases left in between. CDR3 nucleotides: TGTGCCAGCAGCTTCAGACTCGACAGTTATGGCTACACCTTC. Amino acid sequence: CASSFRLDSYGYTF.

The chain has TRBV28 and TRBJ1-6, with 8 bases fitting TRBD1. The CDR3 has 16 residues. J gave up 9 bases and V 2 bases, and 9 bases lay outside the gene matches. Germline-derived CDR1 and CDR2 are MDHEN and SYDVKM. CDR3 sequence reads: CASSLIGTGRGSPLHF. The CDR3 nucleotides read TGTGCCAGCAGTTTAATCGGGACAGGTCGAGGTTCACCCCTCCACTTT.

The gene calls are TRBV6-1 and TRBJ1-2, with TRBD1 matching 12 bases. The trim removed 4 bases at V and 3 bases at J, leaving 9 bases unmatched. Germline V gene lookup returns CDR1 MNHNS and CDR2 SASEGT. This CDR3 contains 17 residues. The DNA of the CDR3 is TGTGCCAGCAGTGGAGGGACAGGGGGCGATTTCTACTATGGCTACACCTTC. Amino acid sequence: CASSGGTGGDFYYGYTF.